The 29 T cell receptor beta chains below all came from one sample that was sequenced in a study of regulatory T cells in long-lasting Graves disease. Time point reported: persistent/refractory GD, antithyroid drugs over 5 years with positive TRAb. PBMC-extracted RNA yielded the TCR library. CDR3-region Arm-PCR and iRepertoire HTBI primers produced the TCR beta libraries. TCRdb reprocessed the multiplex PCR reads with MiXCR, giving one entry per CDR3 protein. The table includes 400,000 to 500,000 distinct CDR3 sequences, roughly a fifth detected once. Sequencing used peripheral blood mononuclear cells (PBMCs), obtained when the disease was refractory, from a patient treated with antithyroid drugs. The receptors come from a female donor with Graves disease.

This clonotype was counted a few times. This chain joins TRBV5-1 and TRBJ2-6; 7 positions agree with TRBD2. V lost 5 bases and J lost 0; bases outside the gene matches: 5. The CDR3 consists of 16 residues. Germline V gene data show CDR1 as SGHRS and CDR2 as YFSETQ. Here the CDR3 reads CASRLAPNSGANVLTF. As DNA, the CDR3 is TGCGCCAGCAGACTAGCGCCTAACTCTGGGGCCAACGTCCTGACTTTC.

This clonotype was detected many times. This sequence joins TRBV5-1 and TRBJ2-7, with 9 nucleotides matching TRBD1. Trimming removed 3 bases from V and 2 bases from J; junction bases left unmatched: 6. The germline V gene encodes CDR1 SGHRS and CDR2 YFSETQ. This CDR3 region has 15 residues. The DNA for the CDR3 is TGCGCCAGCAGCTACGACAGGGGGACCACCTACGAGCAGTACTTC. Amino acid sequence: CASSYDRGTTYEQYF.

This clonotype was seen at least ten times. The chain couples TRBV2 to TRBJ2-2, with 12 positions matching TRBD2. The CDR3 totals 15 residues. V shed 7 bases and J 4 bases; nucleotides not matched to a gene: 4. Germline loops: CDR1 SNHLY, CDR2 FYNNEI. Here the CDR3 reads CASKPSGRGTGELFF. The CDR3 nucleotides are TGTGCCAGCAAGCCTAGCGGGAGGGGCACCGGGGAGCTGTTTTTT.

This clonotype was counted many times. The chain uses TRBV19 and TRBJ2-7; 13 positions agree with TRBD2. V lost 5 bases and J lost 3; bases outside the gene matches: 4. Looked up from germline, CDR1 is LNHDA and CDR2 is SQIVND (reference sequence). The CDR3 totals 15 residues. The CDR3 DNA follows: TGTGCCAGTAGTTCTGGGACTAGCGGGGACTACGAGCAGTACTTC. Amino acids: CASSSGTSGDYEQYF.

J is TRBJ2-7 and V is TRBV27; TRBD2 aligns across 10 bases. The CDR3 contains 15 residues. V lost 2 bases and J lost 3; bases outside the gene matches: 4. Germline V lookup: CDR1 MNHEY, CDR2 SMNVEV (reference sequence). CDR3 DNA sequence: TGTGCCAGCAGTTTACTAGCGGGAGTCCACTACGAGCAGTACTTC. Translating gives CASSLLAGVHYEQYF.

This clonotype was picked up many times. CDR3 sequence: CASSGGQGLSSYNSPLHF. CDR3 bases: TGTGCCAGCAGTGGGGGACAGGGGTTGAGCTCCTATAATTCACCCCTCCACTTT. This chain links TRBV2 with TRBJ1-6, with 10 nucleotides matching TRBD1. Per the germline V gene, CDR1 is SNHLY and CDR2 is FYNNEI. With V trimmed by 4 bases and J by 0 bases, 6 bases remained unmatched. The CDR3 is made up of 18 amino acids.

This clonotype was detected ten times or more. This chain links TRBV27 with TRBJ2-5; TRBD2 matches at 10 bases. The CDR3 extends over 13 amino acids. Germline-derived CDR1 and CDR2 are MNHEY and SMNVEV (reference sequence). The J segment lost 9 bases and the V segment lost 5 bases, leaving 6 bases of the junction unmatched. CDR3 DNA sequence: TGTGCCAGCAGTCTAGCGGGAGTAGCGCCCCAGTACTTC. Its protein product is CASSLAGVAPQYF.

The rearrangement links TRBV7-2 to TRBJ2-3; perhaps TRBD2 as D (6 bases). V lost 5 bases and J 0 bases, leaving 15 bases between the germline ends. Germline loops: CDR1 SGHTA, CDR2 FQGNSA. CDR3 size: 16 residues. CDR3 loop: CASSPNIAASTDTQYF. CDR3 in DNA: TGTGCCAGCAGCCCGAATATAGCGGCTAGCACAGATACGCAGTATTTT.

This clonotype was observed many times. The rearrangement links TRBV28 to TRBJ1-6; TRBD1 agrees at 9 bases. V lost 8 bases to trimming and J lost 4 bases; unmatched junction nucleotides: 12. CDR3 size: 17 residues. Per germline, CDR1 MDHEN and CDR2 SYDVKM. The CDR3 DNA reads TGTGCCAGCCAGGGAAGCAGGACAGGGGTATATAATTCACCCCTCCACTTT. This sequence encodes CASQGSRTGVYNSPLHF.

In this sample, this clonotype turned up many times. The CDR3 coding sequence is TGTGCCAGCAGCCACCGGGAGACCCAGTACTTC. As protein: CASSHRETQYF. This chain links TRBV11-2 with TRBJ2-5; D not resolved. Germline V lookup: CDR1 SGHAT, CDR2 FQNNGV. This CDR3 contains 11 residues. Trimming took off 5 bases at V and 5 bases at J, with 6 bases between the two ends.

This clonotype was observed a few times. CDR3 loop: CASSYGGSTNEKLFF. The CDR3 bases are TGTGCCAGCAGTTATGGAGGGTCAACTAATGAAAAACTGTTTTTT. This chain uses TRBV6-5 with TRBJ1-4; the D is unclear. The CDR3 is made up of 15 amino acids. V was cut by 3 bases and J by 0 bases, with 8 bases left in between. Germline CDR1 is MNHEY and CDR2 is SVGAGI.

This clonotype has ten or more counts. The V and J genes are TRBV20-1 and TRBJ2-7; TRBD2 is a possible D gene (5 bases). Trimming pared 0 bases from V and 3 bases from J, leaving 9 bases between. The germline V gene encodes CDR1 DFQATT and CDR2 SNEGSKA (reference sequence). This CDR3 contains 13 residues. CDR3 region: CSAREGGFYEQYF. In DNA, the CDR3 is TGCAGTGCTAGAGAAGGCGGGTTCTACGAGCAGTACTTC.

The chain joins TRBV2 to TRBJ2-1; D uncertain. Per the germline V gene, CDR1 is SNHLY and CDR2 is FYNNEI. The CDR3 is 15 amino acids. The V end lost 8 bases, the J end lost 5 bases, and 19 bases lay between the germline ends. The CDR3 region is CASSFETLRDNEQFF. CDR3 nucleotide sequence: TGTGCCAGCTCGTTTGAGACCCTGCGCGACAATGAGCAGTTCTTC.

Points on this clonotype: Mismatch with germline at one junction end may stem from a read error. The chain links TRBV11-3 to TRBJ2-5; the match to TRBD1 covers 10 bases. Per germline, CDR1 SGHNT and CDR2 YENEEA. This CDR3 comprises 13 residues. The CDR3 bases are TGTACCAGCAGCGGACAGGGGGGAGAGACCCAGTACTTC. Translated: CTSSGQGGETQYF. Combining the CDR3 with reference TRBV11-3 and TRBJ2-5 gives the whole variable domain EAGVVQSPRYKIIEKKQPVAFWCNPISGHNTLYWYLQNLGQGPELLIRYENEEAVDDSQLPKDRFSAERLKGVDSTLKIQPAELGDSAVYLCTSSGQGGETQYFGPGTRLLVL.

This chain joins TRBV7-9 and TRBJ2-7; the match to TRBD1 covers 8 bases. The germline V gene has CDR1 SEHNR and CDR2 FQNEAQ (reference sequence). Losses at the gene ends were 3 bases for V and 4 bases for J; bases not matched to a gene: 5. The CDR3 contains 14 residues. CDR3 loop: CASSLDRAGYEQYF. The CDR3 DNA sequence: TGTGCCAGCAGCTTGGACAGGGCCGGGTACGAGCAGTACTTC.

This clonotype was detected a few times. The chain carries TRBV13 and TRBJ1-5, with 10 bases identical to TRBD1. Trimming cost V 3 bases and J 6 bases; bases outside gene matches: 5. Per the germline V gene, CDR1 is PRHDT and CDR2 is FYEKMQ (reference sequence). The CDR3 contains 15 residues. This chain's CDR3 is CASSLGGTGVQPQHF. CDR3 DNA sequence: TGTGCCAGCAGCTTGGGAGGGACAGGGGTTCAGCCCCAGCATTTT.

The chain has TRBV15 and TRBJ2-5, with TRBD1 matching over 7 bases. TRBJ2-7 matches the DNA end more closely, so the J call is doubtful. CDR1 LNHNV and CDR2 YYDKDF come from the germline V gene (reference sequence). The CDR3 is 15 amino acids. For the CDR3, the DNA is TGTGCCACCAGCAGAGGAGACAGGGTGGCCTACGAGCAGTACTTC. Amino acids: CATSRGDRVAYEQYF.

V is TRBV6-5 and J is TRBJ1-6; D unresolved. This CDR3 region has 16 residues. V was trimmed by 2 bases and J by 0 bases, leaving 8 bases between them. The V gene's germline CDR1 is MNHEY and CDR2 SVGAGI. CDR3 sequence (DNA): TGTGCCAGCAGTTACGGCCGGAGCTCCTATAATTCACCCCTCCACTTT. Translated: CASSYGRSSYNSPLHF.

The table lists this clonotype with many counts. The chain has TRBV6-5 and TRBJ1-2, with 12 bases that match TRBD1. Germline trimming cut 0 bases from V and 7 bases from J; bases unmatched to any gene: 3. The CDR3 runs 15 residues. Germline CDR1 reads MNHEY; CDR2 reads SVGAGI. CDR3 sequence reads: CASSYSGQGARGYTF. As DNA, the CDR3 is TGTGCCAGCAGTTACTCGGGACAGGGGGCTCGTGGCTACACCTTC.

This clonotype has just a few counts. The chain employs TRBV5-4 and TRBJ2-2; TRBD1 might be the D (5 bases). The germline V and J ends were trimmed by 4 bases and 4 bases, with 14 bases remaining between them. From germline, CDR1 is SGHNT and CDR2 YYREEE (reference sequence). This CDR3 has 15 residues. CDR3 sequence reads: CASSPRMGRTGELFF. In DNA form, the CDR3 reads TGTGCCAGCAGCCCCCGGATGGGGCGCACCGGGGAGCTGTTTTTT.

On this clonotype itself: One junction end does not reproduce the germline sequence, and a read error may be involved. V gene TRBV15 combines with J gene TRBJ2-3; TRBD2 matches at 15 bases. The germline CDR1 and CDR2 sequences are LNHNV and YYDKDF (reference sequence). This CDR3 spans 17 amino acids. The chain's CDR3 is CATSRRTSGRGTDAQYF. CDR3 DNA: TGTGCCACCAGCAGACGGACTAGCGGGAGGGGGACAGATGCGCAGTATTTT.

The chain joins TRBV6-1 to TRBJ2-6; possible D gene TRBD1, 5 bases. The length of the CDR3 is 17 residues. CDR1 is MNHNS, CDR2 SASEGT, per germline. Trimming pared 0 bases from V and 0 bases from J, leaving 9 bases between. Here the CDR3 DNA reads TGTGCCAGCAGTGAAGCGCTAGACAGCTCTGGGGCCAACGTCCTGACTTTC. Its translation is CASSEALDSSGANVLTF.

A few counts support this clonotype. The V call is TRBV7-9, the J call TRBJ1-2; weak D call: TRBD1 (5 bases). This CDR3 spans 15 amino acids. V lost 1 base to trimming and J lost 3 bases, with 12 bases between them. Per germline, CDR1 SEHNR and CDR2 FQNEAQ (reference sequence). The CDR3 sequence: CASSLDKGSYYGYTF. In nucleotides, the CDR3 is TGTGCCAGCAGCTTAGATAAGGGGTCCTACTATGGCTACACCTTC.

This clonotype was detected many times. The rearrangement joins TRBV20-1 to TRBJ1-2, with TRBD1 as a possible D gene (6 bases). Trimming left V 0 bases short and J 2 bases short, with 10 bases between. This CDR3 region has 14 residues. Looked up from germline, CDR1 is DFQATT and CDR2 is SNEGSKA (reference sequence). The CDR3 DNA follows: TGCAGTGCTAGAGATAACAGGGAAAACTATGGCTACACCTTC. It yields the protein CSARDNRENYGYTF.

The V call is TRBV5-4, the J call TRBJ2-5, with TRBD2 matching 16 bases. V dropped 4 bases and J dropped 2; count of bases not matched to a gene: 5. This CDR3 contains 17 residues. The germline V gene has CDR1 SGHNT and CDR2 YYREEE (reference sequence). The CDR3 DNA is TGTGCCAGCAGCCCCGGGACTAGCGGGAGGGGGCAAGAGACCCAGTACTTC. Amino acid sequence: CASSPGTSGRGQETQYF.

The chain combines TRBV11-2 with TRBJ2-5; possibly TRBD1 for D (5 bases). The V and J ends lost 1 base and 5 bases respectively, with 17 bases between them. The CDR3 runs 16 residues. Germline V CDR1 and CDR2: SGHAT, FQNNGV. As DNA, the CDR3 is TGTGCCAGCAGCTTAGGTGTCGCAGGGTATCGGGAGACCCAGTACTTC. Translating gives CASSLGVAGYRETQYF.

This clonotype was seen only a few times. The chain uses TRBV2 and TRBJ1-2, with a possible D match to TRBD1 (5 bases). Trimming pared 7 bases from V and 2 bases from J, leaving 17 bases between. This CDR3 has 15 residues. The V gene's germline CDR1 is SNHLY and CDR2 FYNNEI. The CDR3 sequence: CASKQAPGGNYGYTF. CDR3 nucleotide sequence: TGTGCCAGCAAACAGGCTCCTGGAGGCAACTATGGCTACACCTTC.

This sequence joins TRBV27 and TRBJ2-7, with 10 positions matching TRBD2. V gave up 5 bases and J gave up 5 bases; unmatched junction bases: 3. The CDR3 sequence is 13 residues long. From germline, CDR1 is MNHEY and CDR2 SMNVEV (reference sequence). CDR3 in DNA: TGTGCCAGCAGTCTTACTAGCGGGAACGAGCAGTACTTC. This gives the protein CASSLTSGNEQYF.

J is TRBJ2-4 and V is TRBV6-1; D could derive from TRBD1 or TRBD2 (6 bases each). Germline CDR1 MNHNS, CDR2 SASEGT. This CDR3 is 15 amino acids long. V shed 5 bases and J shed 6 bases, with 17 bases lying between them. CDR3 in DNA: TGTGCCAGCAGTACCAACCGGGGGCAGAGAAACATTCAGTACTTC. Translation gives CASSTNRGQRNIQYF.